These T cell receptor beta chains were read from a single sample in a study of cytomegalovirus exposure and HLA in healthy donors. Clones were read by immunoSEQ multiplex PCR, and TCRdb kept only the in-frame ones, dropping some. The profile shows fewer than 200,000 clones, approximately 80% of them singletons. Sequenced input: PBMCs. These receptor sequences come from a woman in her 40s in good health and CMV-seropositive. Both conserved end residues are part of each CDR3. Clone sizes are given selectively: once, few, many, or a class where the clone is expanded.

>NA|TRBV21-1
CASSKGNDRSYEQYF
>NA|TRBV4-3
CASSQQRGAFF
>NA|TRBV7-2
CASSSYGEDGYTF
>NA|TRBV10-1
CASSEYRGTEAFF
>NA|TRBV5-1
CASSLEAGGPGTDTQYF
>once|TRBV5-1
CASSLAQGSTEAFF
>NA|TRBV11-3
CASSLQGGGNTGELFF
>once|TRBV19
CASSIPQGGPYGYTF
>NA|TRBV16
CASSPNRGTGLNNSPLHF
>NA|TRBV5-1
CASSLSGYSGNTIYF
>NA|TRBV2
CASSEGGALTDTQYF
>NA|TRBV25-1
CASSATTSGGTLGYEQYF
>NA|TRBV27
CASSLVQYNEQFF
>NA|TRBV12-1
CASSFGAGGQETQYF
>once|TRBV9
CASSGEVAGNTIYF
>NA|TRBV6-5
CASSYSPGFQPQHF
>NA|TRBV5-5
CASSPSLGQHEQYF
>NA|TRBV7-9
CASSPLAGGSWDTQYF
>NA|TRBV6-5
CASRTDTLAKNIQYF
>NA|TRBV11-3
CASSSLGTSYGYTF
>NA|TRBV13
CASSFRGRNQPQHF
>NA|TRBV6-6
CASSIDSSDGYTF
>NA|TRBV21-1
CASSTKLQGESDNSPLHF
>NA|TRBV7-9
CASSLGGEAGLNNEQFF
>NA|TRBV7-8
CASSPRQGGNYGYTF
>NA|TRBV30
CAWKRQMNTGELFF
>NA|TRBV18
CASSPRGSGTGNEQFF
>NA|TRBV7-9
CASSFLGTSTDTQYF
>NA|TRBV4-2
CASSQGMAGREETQYF
>few|TRBV7-2
CASSPRTGKAYEQYF
>few|TRBV19
CASMGLAGLGTDTQYF
>few|TRBV5-4
CASSLGQVNTEAFF
>NA|TRBV6-4
CASSEMVEDRHYEQYF
>NA|TRBV7-2
CASSPQGGKETQYF
>NA|TRBV10-3
CAISESIGDIYNEQFF
>NA|TRBV9
CASSVEGQGSDTQYF
>NA|TRBV5-4
CASSLAGGSSTDTQYF
>NA|TRBV19
CASRLGKQGVNTEAFF
>NA|TRBV19
CASRLLGGVNTEAFF
>NA|TRBV30
CAWSSRTATEAFF
>NA|TRBV30
CAWSVQGPVNDEQYF
>once|TRBV11-2
CASSQGTSRPDTQYF
>NA|TRBV29-1
CSVEPLAGSTDTQYF
>NA|TRBV7-2
CASSFQGADTQYF
>few|TRBV18
CASSPTALGFNEQFF
>NA|TRBV28
CASSRGGAGSYNEQFF
>once|TRBV7-2
CASSPGSGNTEAFF
>NA|TRBV28
CASSGPGSGNTIYF
>NA|TRBV6-5
CASTRSREQFF
>NA|TRBV10-2
CASSEIRLAGETQYF
>NA|TRBV5-4
CASIGRGDDEAFF
>NA|TRBV6-6
CASSTTGGNTEAFF
>NA|TRBV10-3
CAISETTDRDGNEQYF
>NA|TRBV9
CASSVGQGGNTGELFF
>NA|TRBV11-2
CASSLDGNYGYTF